The rows below give T cell receptor beta chains drawn from one sample of a study of spatial heterogeneity in lung cancer. Each CDR3 protein is one row after TCRdb ran MiXCR on the 5' RACE reads. The sample consists of 7,500 to 10,000 distinct CDR3 sequences, 23% of them appearing once. This specimen consisted of PBMCs, obtained at follow-up. These receptors were obtained from a female donor with early-stage non-small cell lung cancer. The CDR3 runs from the conserved cysteine through the conserved F or W. D genes are given only for firm matches. Expanded clones are given a class, and other clones once, few, many or no size at all.

NA | TRBJ2-4 | TRBV20-1 | NA | TGCAGTGTGGGTAGGGAAGAAAACATTCAGTACTTC | CSVGREENIQYF
NA | TRBJ2-5 | TRBV27 | TRBD1 | TGTGCCAGCAGTTTGCAGGGGGTGTACCAAGAGACCCAGTACTTC | CASSLQGVYQETQYF
NA | TRBJ2-1 | TRBV20-1 | TRBD2 | TGCAGTGCTAGAGATAAAAGCGGGGGTTCCTACAATGAGCAGTTCTTC | CSARDKSGGSYNEQFF
NA | TRBJ2-7 | TRBV18 | NA | TGTGCCAGCTCAATGTCAGGGAATCCCTACGAGCAGTACTTC | CASSMSGNPYEQYF
NA | TRBJ2-7 | TRBV20-1 | NA | TGCAGTGCTTCTTCCCCGGGAGCCGGTACGGGGGAGCAGTACTTC | CSASSPGAGTGEQYF
few | TRBJ1-2 | TRBV14 | NA | TGTGCCAGCAGCCCCCGGTGGGGGGCAGGCTATGGCTACACCTTC | CASSPRWGAGYGYTF
few | TRBJ1-4 | TRBV30 | TRBD1 | TGTGCCTGGAGTTTTGGACAGGGAACCGAAAAACTGTTTTTT | CAWSFGQGTEKLFF
medium-sized | TRBJ2-1 | TRBV18 | NA | TGTGCCAGCTCTCCCCGGGGAGTTGTCAATGAGCAGTTCTTC | CASSPRGVVNEQFF
medium-sized | TRBJ1-5 | TRBV10-2 | TRBD1 | TGCGCCAGCGGCGGACAGGCCAATCAGCCCCAGCATTTT | CASGGQANQPQHF
NA | TRBJ1-4 | TRBV12-3/TRBV12-4 | NA | TGTGCCAGCAGTACTTTTAGCCGTAATGAAAAACTGTTTTTT | CASSTFSRNEKLFF
few | TRBJ1-1 | TRBV5-1 | NA | TGCGCCAGCAGCTTATCAGTAGGGAACACTGAAGCTTTCTTT | CASSLSVGNTEAFF
NA | TRBJ2-7 | TRBV7-2 | TRBD1 | TGTGCCAGCAGCTTAAGTAGTGGGACAGGGTTTGCCGAGCAGTACTTC | CASSLSSGTGFAEQYF
medium-sized | TRBJ1-1 | TRBV3-1 | TRBD1 | TGTGCCAGCAGCCAAGATCTGACAGGGCGGGGCACTGAAGCTTTCTTT | CASSQDLTGRGTEAFF
NA | TRBJ2-7 | TRBV28 | TRBD1 | TGTGCCAGCACTGGGACAGAGTACGAGCAGTACTTC | CASTGTEYEQYF
medium-sized | TRBJ2-7 | TRBV7-8 | NA | TGTGCCAGCAGCCCCAGACGGAGCTCTAGCTCCTACGAGCAGTACTTC | CASSPRRSSSSYEQYF
NA | TRBJ1-2 | TRBV5-1 | NA | TGCGCCAGCAGTAGCCAGGTAACTAACTATGGCTACACCTTC | CASSSQVTNYGYTF
NA | TRBJ2-2 | TRBV6-6 | TRBD1 | TGTGCCAGCAGTGCGGACAGGGGGCAAACCGGGGAGCTGTTTTTT | CASSADRGQTGELFF
medium-sized | TRBJ2-7 | TRBV29-1 | TRBD1 | TGCAGCGTTGGCCGACAGGGGAGCTCCTACGAGCAGTACTTC | CSVGRQGSSYEQYF
NA | TRBJ2-7 | TRBV3-1 | NA | TGTGCCAGCAGCCAAGGGATTAGCGGCTACGAGCAGTACTTC | CASSQGISGYEQYF
NA | TRBJ2-3 | TRBV20-1 | NA | TGCAGTGCTAGCCAGCGGGTAGTTTATACGCAGTATTTT | CSASQRVVYTQYF
NA | TRBJ2-2 | TRBV19 | TRBD2 | TGTGCCAGTAGTCCCAGGACTAGCGGGATAATAGGCACCGGGGAGCTGTTTTTT | CASSPRTSGIIGTGELFF
few | TRBJ1-2 | TRBV7-2 | NA | TGTGCCAGCAGCCCGGACAGAAACTATGGCTACACCTTC | CASSPDRNYGYTF
NA | TRBJ2-1 | TRBV10-3 | TRBD1 | TGTGCCATCGGGGACAGGGGGCAAGGTTTTGATGAGCAGTTCTTC | CAIGDRGQGFDEQFF
few | TRBJ1-2 | TRBV29-1 | NA | TGCAGCGTGCCCCAACAGGGATACGGCGGCTACACCTTC | CSVPQQGYGGYTF
NA | TRBJ2-1 | TRBV9 | NA | TGTGCCAGCAGCGTCCTTGAGACTTCCCACAATGAGCAGTTCTTC | CASSVLETSHNEQFF
few | TRBJ2-7 | TRBV7-9 | NA | TGTGCCAGCAGCCCCCGACTAGGGTCCTCCTACGAGCAGTACTTC | CASSPRLGSSYEQYF
NA | TRBJ2-5 | TRBV20-1 | TRBD2 | TGCAGTGCCGGGACTAGCGGGAGGGCCGCAGAGACCCAGTACTTC | CSAGTSGRAAETQYF
few | TRBJ2-7 | TRBV30 | NA | TGTGCCTGGAGTCGGGATACCGAGCAGTACTTC | CAWSRDTEQYF
medium-sized | TRBJ1-1 | TRBV18 | NA | TGTGCCAGCTCAGTACAGGAAAACACTGAAGCTTTCTTT | CASSVQENTEAFF
few | TRBJ2-3 | TRBV3-1 | TRBD2 | TGTGCCAGCAGCCAATTAGCGGGAAGCACAGATACGCAGTATTTT | CASSQLAGSTDTQYF
NA | TRBJ2-3 | TRBV5-1 | NA | TGCGCCAGCAGCGACTCCACAGATACGCAGTATTTT | CASSDSTDTQYF
few | TRBJ2-3 | TRBV4-3 | TRBD2 | TGCGCCAGCGGGCGGGAGAGCACAGATACGCAGTATTTT | CASGRESTDTQYF
few | TRBJ2-2 | TRBV12-3/TRBV12-4 | NA | TGTGCCAGCAGTTTAACTGGGAACACCGGGGAGCTGTTTTTT | CASSLTGNTGELFF
few | TRBJ1-1 | TRBV7-2 | NA | TGTGCCAGCAGCCTACGAATGGACACTGAAGCTTTCTTT | CASSLRMDTEAFF
NA | TRBJ2-1 | TRBV29-1 | NA | TGCAGCGCCGGACTACGGTACAATGAGCAGTTCTTC | CSAGLRYNEQFF
NA | TRBJ2-5 | TRBV19 | NA | TGTGCCAGTAGTCCCCGCGTGTGGGGCCAAGAGACCCAGTACTTC | CASSPRVWGQETQYF
medium-sized | TRBJ2-1 | TRBV7-2 | TRBD1 | TGTGCCAGCAGAGTAGACAGGGGGCAAAACAATGAGCAGTTCTTC | CASRVDRGQNNEQFF
NA | TRBJ1-5 | TRBV27 | NA | TGTGCCAGCAGAGCAGGGATTATCAGCAATCAGCCCCAGCATTTT | CASRAGIISNQPQHF
NA | TRBJ1-3 | TRBV29-1 | NA | TGCAGCGTTGCTCCCTGGGCTGGAAACACCATATATTTT | CSVAPWAGNTIYF
NA | TRBJ2-5 | TRBV7-2 | NA | TGTGCCAGCAGCTTAGCGACGCAAGAGACCCAGTACTTC | CASSLATQETQYF
few | TRBJ2-5 | TRBV20-1 | TRBD1 | TGCAGTGCGCCGGGACAGGGCATACAGACCCAGTACTTC | CSAPGQGIQTQYF
NA | TRBJ2-1 | TRBV18 | TRBD2 | TGTGCCAGCTCACCTGGGGTAGCGGGAGTTGGGCAGTTCTTC | CASSPGVAGVGQFF
NA | TRBJ2-2 | TRBV28 | NA | TGTGCCAGCAGTTTAATGGTCGGGTACACCGGGGAGCTGTTTTTT | CASSLMVGYTGELFF
NA | TRBJ2-7 | TRBV11-2 | NA | TGTGCCAGCAGCAACGGTGGGGACGAGCAGTACTTC | CASSNGGDEQYF
few | TRBJ2-7 | TRBV5-1 | NA | TGCGCCAGCAGCTTGGAGCCAGGGCGAATCTACGAGCAGTACTTC | CASSLEPGRIYEQYF
few | TRBJ2-1 | TRBV19 | NA | TGTGCCAGTAGTATAGGGGCGAGTAGGGCCAATGAGCAGTTCTTC | CASSIGASRANEQFF
few | TRBJ2-4 | TRBV6-9 | NA | TGTGCCAGCGGTAGACCGGGGGCCAAAAACATTCAGTACTTC | CASGRPGAKNIQYF
few | TRBJ2-5 | TRBV7-9 | TRBD2 | TGTGCCAGCAGCTTAGGGGTAGCGGGAGAAGAAGAGACCCAGTACTTC | CASSLGVAGEEETQYF
NA | TRBJ2-7 | TRBV7-9 | NA | TGTGCCAGCAGCCACGACAGCGTCTACGAGCAGTACTTC | CASSHDSVYEQYF
few | TRBJ2-7 | TRBV19 | TRBD1 | TGTGCCAGTAGTCCCCCCGGGGACAGGTCTTCCTACGAGCAGTACTTC | CASSPPGDRSSYEQYF
few | TRBJ2-3 | TRBV29-1 | TRBD2 | TGCAGCGTCAAACTAGCGGGAGGGCCAGATACGCAGTATTTT | CSVKLAGGPDTQYF
NA | TRBJ2-7 | TRBV20-1 | TRBD1 | TGCAGTGCCGGACAGGTGGACTACGAGCAGTACTTC | CSAGQVDYEQYF
NA | TRBJ2-2 | TRBV3-1 | NA | TGTGCCAGCAGCATTAACGCCGGGGAGCTGTTTTTT | CASSINAGELFF
few | TRBJ2-1 | TRBV3-1 | TRBD2 | TGTGCCAGCAGCCAACAGCCTTTAGGACTAGCGGGAGGAAGCTCCTACAATGAGCAGTTCTTC | CASSQQPLGLAGGSSYNEQFF
few | TRBJ2-1 | TRBV20-1 | TRBD2 | TGCAGTGTGTACGGGACTAGCGGGAGTAATGAGCAGTTCTTC | CSVYGTSGSNEQFF
NA | TRBJ2-7 | TRBV2 | NA | TGTGCCAGCAGATCCGGTTCAGGGCCGCGGGAGCAGTACTTC | CASRSGSGPREQYF
few | TRBJ1-2 | TRBV11-2 | TRBD1 | TGTGCCGTGGGGGGACAGACTAACTATGGCTACACCTTC | CAVGGQTNYGYTF
few | TRBJ1-2 | TRBV3-1 | TRBD1 | TGTGCCAGCAGCCAGAACGGGGACAGCTATGGCTACACCTTC | CASSQNGDSYGYTF